The 6 T cell receptor beta chains in this list originate from one sample, sequenced in a study of T cells in tumors after PD-1 blockade. Measured with immunoSEQ multiplex PCR; TCRdb has only the in-frame clones, and not every one. The sample includes a few thousand clones, around 70% of them seen just once. The material was tumor tissue, obtained before anti-PD-1 treatment. These receptors originate from a human donor with basal cell carcinoma.

The chain recombines TRBV28 with TRBJ2-4, with TRBD1 identical over 8 bases. CDR1 and CDR2 from the germline V gene are MDHEN and SYDVKM. The CDR3 loop spans 14 amino acids. V lost 3 bases, J lost 7 bases, and 5 bases stayed unmatched. This chain's CDR3 is CASSFQGARNIQYF. Here the CDR3 DNA reads TGTGCCAGCAGTTTCCAGGGGGCGAGGAACATTCAGTACTTC.

This chain joins TRBV28 and TRBJ2-5; 11 nucleotides line up with TRBD1. V was clipped by 6 bases and J by 4 bases; unmatched bases: 7. CDR3 length: 15 residues. CDR1 and CDR2 (germline): MDHEN, SYDVKM. The CDR3 loop reads CASRSWTGGGETQYF. In DNA, the CDR3 is TGTGCCAGCAGATCTTGGACAGGGGGCGGAGAGACCCAGTACTTC.

This clone was observed once. This rearrangement joins TRBV7-2 to TRBJ2-3, with 7 bases that match TRBD1. Per the germline V gene, CDR1 is SGHTA and CDR2 is FQGNSA. The CDR3 runs 13 residues. Unmatched junction bases numbered 4, after V lost 4 bases and J lost 6 bases. As DNA, the CDR3 is TGTGCCAGCAGCTACAGGGGTGCGGATACGCAGTATTTT. Protein product: CASSYRGADTQYF.

V usage is TRBV7-9 and J usage is TRBJ2-7, with TRBD1 identical over 8 bases. V gave up 5 bases and J gave up 2 bases; unmatched junction bases: 8. Germline CDR1 and CDR2: SEHNR and FQNEAQ (reference sequence). CDR3 length: 15 residues. The CDR3 sequence is CASSPRQGYTYEQYF. CDR3 bases: TGTGCCAGCAGCCCGAGACAGGGGTATACCTACGAGCAGTACTTC.

This chain uses TRBV6-5 with TRBJ2-7, with 7 nucleotides matching TRBD1. From germline, CDR1 is MNHEY and CDR2 SVGAGI. CDR3 length: 12 amino acids. The junction had 5 bases not matched to a gene; V was cut back by 8 bases and J by 4 bases. CDR3 coding DNA: TGTGCCAGCTTTGACAGGGCATACGAGCAGTACTTC. Its protein is CASFDRAYEQYF.

The CDR3 DNA follows: TGTGCCAGCACCACCCCCCTCCAGGGTTTATCCCAGCAGTACTTC. This sequence encodes CASTTPLQGLSQQYF. V usage is TRBV28 and J usage is TRBJ2-7; a weak D match, TRBD1 (5 bases). This CDR3 comprises 15 residues. Per germline, CDR1 MDHEN and CDR2 SYDVKM. Trimming removed 7 bases from V and 8 bases from J, with 24 bases in between.